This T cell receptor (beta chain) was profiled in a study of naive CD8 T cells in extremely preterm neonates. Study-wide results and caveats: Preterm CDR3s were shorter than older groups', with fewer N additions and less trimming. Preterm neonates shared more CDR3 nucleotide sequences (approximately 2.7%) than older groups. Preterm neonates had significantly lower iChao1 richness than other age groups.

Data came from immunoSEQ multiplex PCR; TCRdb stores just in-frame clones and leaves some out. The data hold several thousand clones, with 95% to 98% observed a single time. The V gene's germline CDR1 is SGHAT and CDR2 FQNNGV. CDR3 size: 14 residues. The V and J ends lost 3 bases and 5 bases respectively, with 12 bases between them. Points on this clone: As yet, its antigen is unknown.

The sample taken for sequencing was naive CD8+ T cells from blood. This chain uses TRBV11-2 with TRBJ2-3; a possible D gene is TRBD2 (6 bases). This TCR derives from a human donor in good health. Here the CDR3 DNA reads TGTGCCAGCAGCTTCTGGGGGACTGGAGATACGCAGTATTTT. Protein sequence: CASSFWGTGDTQYF.